This TCR beta chain was obtained from a study of cytomegalovirus exposure and HLA in healthy donors. Study-wide findings and caveats: Rare sequences made up most TCRs, while some public TCRs were found in many donors. With high specificity and sensitivity, the classifier reportedly diagnosed cytomegalovirus status. First-cohort TCR clusters were later found to tend to co-occur in the 90 to 150 validation repertoires. A few chains linked to CMV were shown in vitro to be specific for CMV antigens.

Note on this clone: The antigen is not known.

The protocol was immunoSEQ multiplex PCR, while the TCRdb copy is restricted to in-frame clones and leaves out a portion. The sample has about 200,000 clones, roughly 85% seen once. The CDR3 has 14 amino acids. Germline CDR1 is SGDLS and CDR2 is YYNGEE. The junction had 3 bases not matched to a gene; V was cut back by 5 bases and J by 3 bases. This chain links TRBV9 with TRBJ2-7; TRBD2 matches 12 bases. The clonotype comes from a woman aged 18-30 years in good health and CMV-seronegative. The sample was PBMCs. CDR3 DNA: TGTGCCAGCAGTCGACTAGCGGGAGACTACGAGCAGTACTTC. Translating it yields CASSRLAGDYEQYF.